This T cell receptor beta chain was identified in a study of T cell repertoires in cytomegalovirus infection. Study outcomes and limitations: Across the ex vivo response, the dominant clonotypes were HLA-C-restricted CMV-specific TCR beta clonotypes.

The CDR3 covers 15 residues. Deletions cut 6 bases from V and 4 bases from J, with 17 bases between. Germline CDR1 is SGHKS and CDR2 is YYEKEE (reference sequence). TCRdb called the reads again in MiXCR, with one record for every CDR3 protein. The profile shows some 220,000 distinct CDR3 sequences, 6.5% of them singletons. This clonotype was seen ten or more times. Its antigen is unknown. The V and J genes are TRBV5-5 and TRBJ2-1, with TRBD2 as a possible D gene (5 bases). The source material was PBMCs. This receptor was taken from a human donor in good health (CMV status not recorded). Some clones in this sample may be carry-over from other donors' samples. The CDR3: CASKKGGETYNEQFF. In DNA form, the CDR3 reads TGTGCCAGCAAAAAGGGTGGGGAGACGTACAATGAGCAGTTCTTC.